The entry below describes one T cell receptor beta chain. This record comes from a study of T cells expressing NK-cell markers. CDR3 length equals 15 residues. Following a re-call of the 5' RACE reads, TCRdb has one entry per CDR3 protein and lacks DNA. Seen in this sample are about 150,000 distinct CDR3 sequences; the ten most common clones hold around 35%. The rearrangement uses TRBV12-3 or TRBV12-4 and TRBJ2-3; lacking DNA, the TRBD2 call made by TCRdb goes unchecked. The receptor's source is a woman between 45 and 65 years old in good health. Sequenced material: blood T cells: a sorted CD56 or NKG2C T cell subset, CD4+ or CD8+ T cells, or bulk PBMC T cells (not recorded which). CDR3 residues: CASSPLAGGFYTQYF.